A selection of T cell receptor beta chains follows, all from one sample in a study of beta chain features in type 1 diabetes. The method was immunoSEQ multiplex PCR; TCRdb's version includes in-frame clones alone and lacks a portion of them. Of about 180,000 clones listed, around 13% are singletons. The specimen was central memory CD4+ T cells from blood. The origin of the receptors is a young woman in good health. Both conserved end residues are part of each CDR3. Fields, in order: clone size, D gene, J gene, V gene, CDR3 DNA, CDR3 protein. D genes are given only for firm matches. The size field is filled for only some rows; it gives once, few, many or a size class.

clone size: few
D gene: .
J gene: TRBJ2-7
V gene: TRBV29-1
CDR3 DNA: TGCAGCGCCGGCCGGGGGAACTACGAGCAGTACTTC
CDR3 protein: CSAGRGNYEQYF

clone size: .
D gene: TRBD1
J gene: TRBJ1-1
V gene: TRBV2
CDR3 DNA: TGTGCCAGCAGTAAACAGGGGAACCGTAACACTGAAGCTTTCTTT
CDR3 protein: CASSKQGNRNTEAFF

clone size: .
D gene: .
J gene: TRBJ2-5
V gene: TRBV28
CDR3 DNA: TGTGCCAGCAGTTTATCGCCCGTGGAGGAGACCCAGTACTTC
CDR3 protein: CASSLSPVEETQYF

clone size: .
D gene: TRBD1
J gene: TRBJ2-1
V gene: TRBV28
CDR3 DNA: TGTGCCAGCAGCTCCGCGGACAGGGATGAGTTCTTC
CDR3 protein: CASSSADRDEFF

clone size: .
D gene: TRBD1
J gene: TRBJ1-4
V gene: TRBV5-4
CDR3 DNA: TGTGCCAGCAGCCTCGGGACAGGGCTTGAAAAACTGTTTTTT
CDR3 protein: CASSLGTGLEKLFF

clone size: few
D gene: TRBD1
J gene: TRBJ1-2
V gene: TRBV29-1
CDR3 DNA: TGCAGCGTTGAAGTCGGCCGGGACAGGGGGCTGGTTCCTTACTATGGCTACACCTTC
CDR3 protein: CSVEVGRDRGLVPYYGYTF

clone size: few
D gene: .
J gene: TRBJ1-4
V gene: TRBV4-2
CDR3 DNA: TGTGCCAGCAGCCTCGGGGATCCGAATGAAAAACTGTTTTTT
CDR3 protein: CASSLGDPNEKLFF

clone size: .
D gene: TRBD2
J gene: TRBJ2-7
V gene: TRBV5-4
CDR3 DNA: TGTGCCAGCAGCTATAGCGGGAGGGCCTACGAGCAGTACTTC
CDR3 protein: CASSYSGRAYEQYF

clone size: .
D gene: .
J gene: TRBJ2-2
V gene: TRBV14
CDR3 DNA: TGTGCCAGCAGCCTGACTAGGACCGGGGAGCTGTTTTTT
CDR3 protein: CASSLTRTGELFF

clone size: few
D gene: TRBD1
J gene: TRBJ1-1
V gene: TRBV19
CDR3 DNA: TGTGCCAGTAGTCGTTCGGGACAGGGGCTGTACACTGAAGCTTTCTTT
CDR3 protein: CASSRSGQGLYTEAFF

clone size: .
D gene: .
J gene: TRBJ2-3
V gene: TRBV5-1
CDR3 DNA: TGCGCCAGCAGTTCTGGGGCTTCCACAGATACGCAGTATTTT
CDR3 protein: CASSSGASTDTQYF

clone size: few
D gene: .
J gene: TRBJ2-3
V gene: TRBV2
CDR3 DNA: TGTGCCAGCGCGGTCCAGGACTTCGGTACAGATACGCAGTATTTT
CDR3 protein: CASAVQDFGTDTQYF

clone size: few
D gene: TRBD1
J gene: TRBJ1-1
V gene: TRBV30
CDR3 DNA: TGTGCCTGGAATCATGTGACAGGGATGGCTTTCTTT
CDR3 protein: CAWNHVTGMAFF

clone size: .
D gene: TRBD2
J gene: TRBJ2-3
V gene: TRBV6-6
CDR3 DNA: TGTGCCAGCAGTGACATAGCGGGGAGCACAGATACGCAGTATTTT
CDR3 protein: CASSDIAGSTDTQYF